The clone carrying this T cell receptor beta chain was seen once. Its cognate antigen is unknown. V was shortened by 2 bases and J by 9 bases, with 22 bases between the two germline ends. This CDR3 is built from 16 residues. Germline CDR1 reads MNHEY; CDR2 reads SMNVEV (reference sequence). The data belong to a study of blood T cells in healthy people across ages. Total RNA extracted from each sample amounted to at least 6 micrograms. Study results and limitations: The study regarded diversity estimates from one million T cells as underestimates.

PCR was performed a second time for roughly 6 to 12 cycles using a sample-barcoded 5' primer and a J-beta primer mix. TCRdb used MiXCR to reprocess the 5' RACE reads, holding one entry per CDR3 protein. The data hold 600,000 to 1,000,000 distinct CDR3 sequences, with more than 45% observed a single time. V gene TRBV27 combines with J gene TRBJ1-1, with D possibly being TRBD1 (5 bases). The receptor's source is a man aged 25 to 40 in good health. The specimen sequenced was blood. Here the CDR3 DNA reads TGTGCCAGCAGTTTACCATCGGGGGAGAAAGGGGCTCAAGCTTTCTTT. Protein product: CASSLPSGEKGAQAFF.